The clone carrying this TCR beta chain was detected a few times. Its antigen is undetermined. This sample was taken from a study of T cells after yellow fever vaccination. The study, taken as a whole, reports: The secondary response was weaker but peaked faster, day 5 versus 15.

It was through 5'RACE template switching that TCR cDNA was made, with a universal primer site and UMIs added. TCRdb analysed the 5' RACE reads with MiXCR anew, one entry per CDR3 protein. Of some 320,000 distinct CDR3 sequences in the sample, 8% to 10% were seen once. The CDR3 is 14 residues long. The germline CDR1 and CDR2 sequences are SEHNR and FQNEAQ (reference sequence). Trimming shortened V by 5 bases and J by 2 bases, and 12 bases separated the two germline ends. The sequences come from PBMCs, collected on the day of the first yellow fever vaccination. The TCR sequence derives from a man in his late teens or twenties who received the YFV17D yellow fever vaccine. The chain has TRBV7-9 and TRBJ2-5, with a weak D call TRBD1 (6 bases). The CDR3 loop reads CASSGTGIQETQYF. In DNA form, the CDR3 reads TGTGCCAGCAGCGGAACAGGGATTCAAGAGACCCAGTACTTC.